This T cell receptor (beta chain) was recorded in a study of T cells in Graves' hyperthyroidism and ophthalmopathy. This clonotype has at least ten counts. Authors of the study amplified TCR beta CDR3 regions from RNA transcripts. HTBI primers were used for first-round RT-PCR of the TCR CDR3. TCRdb called the multiplex PCR reads again in MiXCR, with one record for every CDR3 protein. The sample yields 660,000 or so distinct CDR3 sequences, around 21% seen once. This receptor was identified in a man aged 30-40 years with Graves' ophthalmopathy. Specimen: blood.

CDR3 residues: CATSDYRGSNTGELFF. The CDR3 nucleotides read TGTGCCACCAGTGATTATCGCGGGTCGAACACCGGGGAGCTGTTTTTT. V gene TRBV24-1 combines with J gene TRBJ2-2; possibly TRBD2 for D (5 bases). With 2 bases removed from V and 0 bases from J, the gap between germline ends came to 9 bases. The CDR3 spans 16 residues. Germline CDR1 KGHDR, CDR2 SFDVKD.